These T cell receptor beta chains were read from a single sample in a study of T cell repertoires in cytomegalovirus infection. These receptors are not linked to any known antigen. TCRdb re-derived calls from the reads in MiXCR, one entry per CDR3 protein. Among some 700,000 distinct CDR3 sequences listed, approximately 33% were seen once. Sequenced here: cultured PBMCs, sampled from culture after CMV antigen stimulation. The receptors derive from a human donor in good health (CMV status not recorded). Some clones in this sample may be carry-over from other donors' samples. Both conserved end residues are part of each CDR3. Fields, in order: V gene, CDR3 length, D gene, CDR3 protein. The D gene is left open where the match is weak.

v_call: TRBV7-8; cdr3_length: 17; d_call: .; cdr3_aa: CASTPGGRDQWDNEQFF
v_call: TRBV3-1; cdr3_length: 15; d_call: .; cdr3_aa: CASSPRGESGNTIYF
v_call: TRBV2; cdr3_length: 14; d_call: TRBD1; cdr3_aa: CASSGDSWNTEAFF
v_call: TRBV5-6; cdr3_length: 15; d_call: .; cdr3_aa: CASSLDQGWLWGYTF
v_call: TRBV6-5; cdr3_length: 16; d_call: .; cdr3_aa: CASSSSPEGTRGPQHF
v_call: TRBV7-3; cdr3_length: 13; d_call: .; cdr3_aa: CASSRSGHNEQFF
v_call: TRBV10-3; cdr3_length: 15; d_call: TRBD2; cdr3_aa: CAISESTSGMGVQYF
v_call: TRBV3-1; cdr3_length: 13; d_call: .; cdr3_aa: CASSQVRRETQYF
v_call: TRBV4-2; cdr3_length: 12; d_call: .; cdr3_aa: CASSQEVGTQYF
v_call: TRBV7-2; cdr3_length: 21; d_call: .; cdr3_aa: CASSPEQVSLWLKSSYNEQFF
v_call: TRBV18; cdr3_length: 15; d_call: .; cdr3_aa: CASSPRREWGTEAFF
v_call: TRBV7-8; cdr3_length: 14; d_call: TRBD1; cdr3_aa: CASSPRTGRGTQYF
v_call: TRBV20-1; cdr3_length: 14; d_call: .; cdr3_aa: CSARDQNSVNEQFF
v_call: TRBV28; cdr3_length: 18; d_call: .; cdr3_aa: CASSSNPGAGTPYYEQYF
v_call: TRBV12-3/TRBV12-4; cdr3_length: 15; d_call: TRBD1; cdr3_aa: CASSWATGGLETQYF
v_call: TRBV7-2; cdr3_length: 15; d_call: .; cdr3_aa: CASSLHGESTDTQYF
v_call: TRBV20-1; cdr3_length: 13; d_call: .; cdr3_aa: CSARDLISTEQYF
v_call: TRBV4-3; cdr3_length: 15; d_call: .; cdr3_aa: CASSQDVGFQETQYF
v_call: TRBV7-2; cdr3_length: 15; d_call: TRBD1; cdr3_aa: CASSLVQGSYNEQFF
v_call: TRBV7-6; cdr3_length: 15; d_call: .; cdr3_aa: CASSRDWRDSETQYF
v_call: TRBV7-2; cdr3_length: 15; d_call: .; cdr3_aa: CASSLRGSGTDTQYF
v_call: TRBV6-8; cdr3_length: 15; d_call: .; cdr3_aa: CASRLTGTLSYEQYF
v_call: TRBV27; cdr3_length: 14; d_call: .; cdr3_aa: CASSLSRGYTEAFF
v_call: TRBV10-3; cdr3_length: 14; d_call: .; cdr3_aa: CAISESGARETQYF
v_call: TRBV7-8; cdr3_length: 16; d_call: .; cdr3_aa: CASSLEGGYSTDTQYF
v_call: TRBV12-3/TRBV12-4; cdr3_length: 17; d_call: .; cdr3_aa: CASSLRLGRHGTYEQYF
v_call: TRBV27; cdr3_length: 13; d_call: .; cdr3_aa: CASTRRGSDTQYF
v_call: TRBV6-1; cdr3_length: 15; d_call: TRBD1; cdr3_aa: CASSLTGEVTDTQYF
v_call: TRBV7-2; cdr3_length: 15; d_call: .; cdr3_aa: CASSNNPGRGYGYTF
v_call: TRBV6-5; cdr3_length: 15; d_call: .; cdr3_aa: CASSYSAPPKDTQYF
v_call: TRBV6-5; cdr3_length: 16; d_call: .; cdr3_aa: CASSRNDRNSGNTIYF
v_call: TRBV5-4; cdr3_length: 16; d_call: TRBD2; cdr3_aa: CASSLASGSLGETQYF
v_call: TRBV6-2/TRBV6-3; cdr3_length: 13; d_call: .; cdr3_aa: CASSYEGVGTQYF
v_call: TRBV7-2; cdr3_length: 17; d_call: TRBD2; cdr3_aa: CASSSWRGLAGRETQYF
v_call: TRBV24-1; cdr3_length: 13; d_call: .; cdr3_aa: CATGVGGPDEQFF
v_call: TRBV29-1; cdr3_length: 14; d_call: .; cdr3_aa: CSVQTDSEDTEAFF
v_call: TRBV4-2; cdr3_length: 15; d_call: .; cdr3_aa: CASSQVRPINYGYTF
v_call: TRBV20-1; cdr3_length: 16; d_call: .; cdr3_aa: CSARVLGQTPQETQYF
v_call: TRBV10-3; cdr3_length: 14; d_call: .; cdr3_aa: CAISQNGRNQPQHF
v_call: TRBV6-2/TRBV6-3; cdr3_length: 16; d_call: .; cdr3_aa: CASNWRVGRSLHEQFF
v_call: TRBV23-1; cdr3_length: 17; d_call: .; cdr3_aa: CASRRHRWGKGSYEQYF
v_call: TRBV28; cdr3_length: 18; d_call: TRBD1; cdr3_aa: CASSSPGTGYLWANVLTF
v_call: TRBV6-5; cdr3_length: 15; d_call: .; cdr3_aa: CASSYSLGTGNTIYF
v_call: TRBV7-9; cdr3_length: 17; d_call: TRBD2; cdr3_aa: CASTSTPGGSVPYEQYF
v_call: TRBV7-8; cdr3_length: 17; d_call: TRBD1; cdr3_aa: CASSLGFRGQGDNEQFF
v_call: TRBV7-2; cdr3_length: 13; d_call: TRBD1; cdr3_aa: CASSPQGTGRAFF